Listed below are T cell receptor beta chains from one sample, sequenced in a study of molecular identifiers for immune sequencing clone quantification. TCRdb ran MiXCR on the PCR reads and lists one entry per CDR3 protein. The sample has under 600,000 distinct CDR3 sequences; around 25% are singletons. The sequencing sample was made of naive CD8+ T cells from blood, with Jurkat cell RNA spiked in. All receptors come from a human donor in good health. Some libraries in this study had Jurkat cell RNA spiked in. The conserved cysteine and the conserved F or W are not part of the CDR3 here. A D gene is named only where the DNA matches it firmly.

CDR3 protein	J gene	D gene	V gene
ASSQGLLDYTGELF	TRBJ2-2	NA	TRBV4-3
ASSQESGTGNTEAF	TRBJ1-1	NA	TRBV4-3
ASSSGLALLTQY	TRBJ2-3	TRBD2	TRBV27
ASSYSGETQY	TRBJ2-5	NA	TRBV6-5
ANSQPGGHEQY	TRBJ2-7	NA	TRBV7-9
ASSIVGPSRADTQY	TRBJ2-3	NA	TRBV19
ADGHTGHYGYT	TRBJ1-2	NA	TRBV3-1
ASSPDGSGEF	TRBJ2-1	NA	TRBV6-5
ASSQVDSWQF	TRBJ2-1	NA	TRBV4-1
ATSSLANYEQY	TRBJ2-7	NA	TRBV24-1
SARDSLKGPHEQY	TRBJ2-7	NA	TRBV20-1
AISESGGWGDTQY	TRBJ2-3	TRBD1	TRBV10-3
ASSEAGTSGTQETQY	TRBJ2-5	TRBD2	TRBV2
ASSRLAGGISAGELF	TRBJ2-2	TRBD2	TRBV6-5
VSNIGPFSTDTQY	TRBJ2-3	NA	TRBV6-5
ASSRRDRGRGELF	TRBJ2-2	TRBD1	TRBV7-9